This T cell receptor beta chain came from a study of T-cell reconstitution after alpha-beta-depleted transplantation in children. Preparation of the TCRbeta library used unique molecular identifiers. TCRdb passed the PCR reads through MiXCR, listing each CDR3 protein once. The sample carries around 340,000 distinct CDR3 sequences, roughly 15% recorded once. Trimming shortened V by 6 bases and J by 2 bases, and 16 bases separated the two germline ends. CDR3 size: 15 residues. Germline V gives CDR1 LGHNA, CDR2 YSLEER. Only a few counts were recorded for this clonotype. The chain links TRBV4-3 to TRBJ2-5, with TRBD1 as a possible D gene (6 bases). The sequencing here drew on PBMCs, taken from the stem cell graft. This TCR came from a human donor who donated a stem cell graft to a child with Fanconi anemia. DNA of the CDR3: TGCGCCAGCAGTGCTACGGGACACCCACAAGAGACCCAGTACTTC. Its translation is CASSATGHPQETQYF.